This TCR beta chain comes out of a study of T cells after yellow fever vaccination. TCR cDNA, made by 5'RACE template switching, carried an added universal primer site and UMIs. TCRdb re-analysed the 5' RACE reads in MiXCR, keeping a single row per CDR3 protein. The table includes some 320,000 distinct CDR3 sequences, about 9.5% detected once. This clonotype has a count of ten or more. Its matching antigen is unknown. Points from the study as a whole: Abundant clonotypes from the bulk population could get into FACS-sorted repertoires as contaminants. Peak timing came faster in the weaker secondary response, day 5 versus 15.

CDR3 length: 15 amino acids. V lost 3 bases and J lost 6; bases outside the gene matches: 6. The germline CDR1 and CDR2 sequences are LNHDA and SQIVND (reference sequence). The chain combines TRBV19 with TRBJ2-2; 8 bases are a match to TRBD1. The sample here was PBMCs, taken on the day of the first yellow fever vaccination. This receptor was obtained from a man between 18 and 29 years old who received the YFV17D yellow fever vaccine. The DNA of the CDR3 is TGTGCCAGTAGTATTGGGACAGGAGGGTCCGGGGAGCTGTTTTTT. This sequence encodes CASSIGTGGSGELFF.